The 27 T cell receptor beta chains in this list originate from one sample, sequenced in a study of cytomegalovirus exposure and HLA in healthy donors. Amplification used 60 Vbeta primers and 13 Jbeta primers. This table comes from immunoSEQ multiplex PCR, and its TCRdb copy is limited to in-frame clones, with some not included. The data show about 190,000 clones, with over 75% seen just once and more than 1.5% held by the top ten. The sequenced sample was PBMCs. These receptors were taken from a man in his late teens or twenties in good health and CMV-seronegative.

The chain is built from TRBV7-2 and TRBJ2-1, with D uncertain. The CDR3 extends over 13 amino acids. The germline V gene has CDR1 SGHTA and CDR2 FQGNSA. V was pared by 6 bases and J by 9 bases, with 15 bases between. The CDR3 reads CASSGRSLSEQFF. CDR3 DNA sequence: TGTGCCAGCAGTGGCCGTTCCTTAAGTGAGCAGTTCTTC.

The rearrangement joins TRBV7-2 to TRBJ2-3; 11 bases are shared with TRBD2. Germline CDR1 and CDR2: SGHTA and FQGNSA. V lost 1 base to trimming and J lost 6 bases; unmatched junction nucleotides: 3. This CDR3 has 15 amino acids. CDR3 amino acids: CASSLVLAGADTQYF. Here the CDR3 DNA reads TGTGCCAGCAGCTTAGTACTAGCGGGGGCGGATACGCAGTATTTT.

The genes are TRBV19 and TRBJ1-2; 11 positions agree with TRBD1. The CDR3 loop spans 14 amino acids. Germline CDR1 is LNHDA and CDR2 is SQIVND (reference sequence). Trimming at V came to 6 bases and at J to 6 bases, leaving 6 bases not matched to a gene. The CDR3 loop is CASRDRGRSDGYTF. The DNA for the CDR3 is TGTGCCAGTAGGGACAGGGGGCGATCGGATGGCTACACCTTC.

The chain carries TRBV5-1 and TRBJ2-7; TRBD1 aligns across 8 bases. The CDR3 consists of 15 residues. Germline V gives CDR1 SGHRS, CDR2 YFSETQ. Trimming removed 5 bases from V and 4 bases from J; junction bases left unmatched: 11. The DNA for the CDR3 is TGCGCCAGCAGAGGAGGGACAGGAGGGGTATACGAGCAGTACTTC. Its translation: CASRGGTGGVYEQYF.

In this sample, this clone turned up a few times. V and J are TRBV7-9 and TRBJ1-2; tentative D call: TRBD1 (5 bases). Trimming removed 4 bases at V and 4 bases at J, with 10 bases between. Germline CDR1 SEHNR, CDR2 FQNEAQ (reference sequence). The CDR3 runs to 13 residues. DNA of the CDR3: TGTGCCAGCAGCTCTGACAGCAGCTATGGCTACACCTTC. Translated, it gives CASSSDSSYGYTF.

The V and J genes are TRBV19 and TRBJ2-7; D is possibly TRBD2 (5 bases). The CDR3 has 14 amino acids. The V end was cut by 5 bases, the J end by 2 bases, with 13 bases between. CDR1 and CDR2 (germline): LNHDA, SQIVND (reference sequence). The CDR3 reads CASSRLSGAYEQYF. The DNA for the CDR3 is TGTGCCAGTAGTCGTCTAAGCGGCGCCTACGAGCAGTACTTC. Combining the CDR3 with reference TRBV19 and TRBJ2-7 gives the whole variable domain DGGITQSPKYLFRKEGQNVTLSCEQNLNHDAMYWYRQDPGQGLRLIYYSQIVNDFQKGDIAEGYSVSREKKESFPLTVTSAQKNPTAFYLCASSRLSGAYEQYFGPGTRLTVT.

The V call is TRBV9, the J call TRBJ2-7; 10 positions agree with TRBD1. Germline-derived CDR1 and CDR2 are SGDLS and YYNGEE. Unmatched junction bases numbered 5, after V lost 0 bases and J lost 5 bases. The CDR3 extends over 15 amino acids. The DNA of the CDR3 is TGTGCCAGCAGCGTAGGGGTGACAGGGGGCCACGAGCAGTACTTC. Translated: CASSVGVTGGHEQYF. The whole variable domain, filled in from reference TRBV9 and TRBJ2-7, reads DSGVTQTPKHLITATGQRVTLRCSPRSGDLSVYWYQQSLDQGLQFLIQYYNGEERAKGNILERFSAQQFPDLHSELNLSSLELGDSALYFCASSVGVTGGHEQYFGPGTRLTVT.

Here the CDR3 reads CASSEPGQVLGEQYF. Here the CDR3 DNA reads TGTGCCAGCAGTGAGCCGGGACAGGTTTTAGGCGAGCAGTACTTC. The V and J genes are TRBV6-1 and TRBJ2-7; the match to TRBD1 covers 8 bases. The CDR3 consists of 15 residues. V shed 3 bases and J 6 bases; nucleotides not matched to a gene: 10. Germline-derived CDR1 and CDR2 are MNHNS and SASEGT.

The chain is built from TRBV4-1 and TRBJ2-3, with no clear D. The ends were cut back, 6 bases at V and 0 bases at J, with 16 bases in the middle. From germline, CDR1 is MGHRA and CDR2 YSYEKL. This CDR3 is 16 amino acids long. In nucleotides, the CDR3 is TGCGCCAGCAGTAAGAAGGTCCCAGGTAGCACAGATACGCAGTATTTT. Its translation is CASSKKVPGSTDTQYF.

The rearrangement uses TRBV28 and TRBJ1-4; 8 bases align to TRBD1. This CDR3 contains 17 residues. Looked up from germline, CDR1 is MDHEN and CDR2 is SYDVKM. With 4 bases clipped from V and 7 bases from J, the junction kept 14 bases outside the gene matches. The CDR3 is CASSSPGQGMETEKLFF. In DNA, the CDR3 is TGTGCCAGCAGTTCCCCCGGACAGGGAATGGAGACTGAAAAACTGTTTTTT. Filled out from reference TRBV28 and TRBJ1-4, the complete variable domain reads DVKVTQSSRYLVKRTGEKVFLECVQDMDHENMFWYRQDPGLGLRLIYFSYDVKMKEKGDIPEGYSVSREKKERFSLILESASTNQTSMYLCASSSPGQGMETEKLFFGSGTQLSVL.

The chain employs TRBV29-1 and TRBJ1-2; TRBD1 aligns across 8 bases. Germline CDR1 reads SQVTM; CDR2 reads ANQGSEA. The V gene end was trimmed by 7 bases and the J gene end by 3 bases; junction bases not matched to a gene: 10. The CDR3 consists of 14 residues. The CDR3 sequence: CSAAGGQEDYGYTF. The CDR3 DNA follows: TGCAGCGCCGCCGGGGGACAGGAAGACTATGGCTACACCTTC.

The chain employs TRBV5-4 and TRBJ2-7, with TRBD2 as a possible D gene (6 bases). V lost 0 bases and J lost 0, with 10 bases in between. The CDR3 is 15 amino acids. Germline CDR1 SGHNT, CDR2 YYREEE (reference sequence). The CDR3 reads CASSLGGRGSYEQYF. Here the CDR3 DNA reads TGTGCCAGCAGCTTGGGAGGGCGGGGCTCCTACGAGCAGTACTTC.

V is TRBV4-1 and J is TRBJ2-1, with TRBD1 matching over 8 bases. The CDR3 consists of 18 residues. Germline V gene lookup returns CDR1 MGHRA and CDR2 YSYEKL. V lost 4 bases and J lost 2; bases outside the gene matches: 13. CDR3 nucleotides: TGCGCCAGCAGCCGGACAGGGAGTCGGACCAAGACCTACAATGAGCAGTTCTTC. As protein: CASSRTGSRTKTYNEQFF.

V is TRBV9 and J is TRBJ2-3; D might be TRBD1 (5 bases). This CDR3 is built from 17 residues. Between the trimmed V and J ends, which lost 4 bases and 1 base, there was a span of 19 bases. CDR1 SGDLS and CDR2 YYNGEE come from the germline V gene. This CDR3 is CASSIHPDKPRTDTQYF. CDR3 sequence (DNA): TGTGCCAGCAGCATACACCCGGACAAGCCCCGCACAGATACGCAGTATTTT.

The genes are TRBV27 and TRBJ2-1; possible D gene TRBD1, 5 bases. The V gene lost 4 bases and the J gene lost 1 base, with 17 bases spanning the gap. The CDR3 runs 17 residues. Germline V gene data show CDR1 as MNHEY and CDR2 as SMNVEV (reference sequence). The CDR3 is CASSSGIGEISYNEQFF. The CDR3 coding sequence is TGTGCCAGCAGTTCAGGGATAGGGGAAATTTCCTACAATGAGCAGTTCTTC.

This clone was recorded only once. The chain carries TRBV5-5 and TRBJ2-1, with 14 bases identical to TRBD2. CDR3 size: 19 residues. Trimming at V came to 4 bases and at J to 0 bases, leaving 9 bases not matched to a gene. The germline V gene encodes CDR1 SGHKS and CDR2 YYEKEE (reference sequence). The CDR3: CASSRLGTSGGSSYNEQFF. The CDR3, as DNA: TGTGCCAGCAGCCGCCTAGGGACTAGCGGGGGAAGCTCCTACAATGAGCAGTTCTTC.

This clone showed up just a few times. The chain uses TRBV27 and TRBJ1-6; D gene uncertain. This CDR3 contains 14 residues. V lost 2 bases, J lost 9 bases, and 11 bases lay in between. CDR1 MNHEY and CDR2 SMNVEV come from the germline V gene (reference sequence). This CDR3 is CASSLRGLRSPLHF. CDR3 DNA: TGTGCCAGCAGTTTAAGAGGGTTACGTTCACCCCTCCACTTT.

This clone was observed a handful of times. The chain links TRBV9 to TRBJ2-2; 8 nucleotides match TRBD1. Looked up from germline, CDR1 is SGDLS and CDR2 is YYNGEE. The length of the CDR3 is 16 residues. Germline trimming cut 3 bases from V and 5 bases from J; bases unmatched to any gene: 9. The chain's CDR3 is CASSERQGFATGELFF. The CDR3, as DNA: TGTGCCAGCAGCGAGCGACAGGGGTTCGCGACCGGGGAGCTGTTTTTT.

For this clone: Within the sample, other DNA sequences also encode this same CDR3. This rearrangement joins TRBV7-2 to TRBJ1-2; perhaps TRBD1 as D (5 bases). Per the germline V gene, CDR1 is SGHTA and CDR2 is FQGNSA. The CDR3 length is 14 residues. V shed 3 bases and J shed 2 bases, with 10 bases lying between them. This CDR3 reads CASSLGGSNYGYTF. The CDR3 region has the DNA TGTGCCAGCAGCTTGGGGGGGTCCAACTATGGCTACACCTTC. The complete variable domain, with remaining parts taken from reference TRBV7-2 and TRBJ1-2, reads GAGVSQSPSNKVTEKGKDVELRCDPISGHTALYWYRQSLGQGLEFLIYFQGNSAPDKSGLPSDRFSAERTGGSVSTLTIQRTQQEDSAVYLCASSLGGSNYGYTFGSGTRLTVV.

The chain combines TRBV19 with TRBJ1-1; 7 nucleotides line up with TRBD1. This CDR3 comprises 14 residues. The V segment lost 7 bases and the J segment 6 bases; nucleotides outside the gene matches: 11. Germline CDR1 LNHDA, CDR2 SQIVND (reference sequence). The CDR3 bases are TGTGCCAGTAATCAAGACAGGGCGGGTGCTGAAGCTTTCTTT. This sequence encodes CASNQDRAGAEAFF.

The genes are TRBV11-2 and TRBJ2-7, with D hard to call. The CDR3 spans 14 residues. The V and J ends lost 5 bases and 6 bases respectively, with 17 bases between them. Germline V gene data show CDR1 as SGHAT and CDR2 as FQNNGV. The CDR3 nucleotides are TGTGCCAGCAGCCCGCCCAGGTGGAAAGGCGAGCAGTACTTC. This sequence encodes CASSPPRWKGEQYF.

The chain recombines TRBV25-1 with TRBJ2-5; 7 bases fit TRBD2. This CDR3 comprises 13 residues. Trimming cost V 11 bases and J 1 base; bases outside gene matches: 7. CDR1 and CDR2 (germline): MGHDK, SYGVNS. DNA for the CDR3: TGTGCCGCGGGACTAACAACCCAAGAGACCCAGTACTTC. As protein: CAAGLTTQETQYF.

This chain links TRBV29-1 with TRBJ2-1; possible D gene TRBD1, 6 bases. Trimming removed 6 bases at V and 7 bases at J, with 13 bases between. Germline values: CDR1 SQVTM, CDR2 ANQGSEA. CDR3 length equals 12 residues. Here the CDR3 DNA reads TGCAGCGTCATTCACAGGGTAAATGAGCAGTTCTTC. It translates to CSVIHRVNEQFF.

The CDR3 sequence is CASSQDGAGRIGSPLHF. The CDR3 DNA is TGCGCCAGCAGCCAAGATGGGGCAGGGCGTATTGGGTCACCCCTCCACTTT. The chain recombines TRBV4-3 with TRBJ1-6; TRBD1 might be the D (5 bases). CDR3 size: 17 residues. Germline-derived CDR1 and CDR2 are LGHNA and YSLEER. With 0 bases removed from V and 10 bases from J, the gap between germline ends came to 19 bases.

This clone was counted once. This chain uses TRBV10-3 with TRBJ1-4, with 7 bases identical to TRBD1. Trimming cost V 0 bases and J 5 bases; bases outside gene matches: 3. The CDR3 covers 15 residues. Germline V gene data show CDR1 as ENHRY and CDR2 as SYGVKD. The CDR3 nucleotides are TGTGCCATCAGTGAGTCGAGGGACAGAAATGAAAAACTGTTTTTT. This translates into CAISESRDRNEKLFF.

The sample holds one count of this clone. The chain joins TRBV18 to TRBJ1-6; no reliable D call. Germline values: CDR1 KGHSH, CDR2 LQKENI. V lost 1 base, J lost 8 bases, and 12 bases lay in between. This CDR3 contains 15 residues. The CDR3 DNA reads as TGTGCCAGCTCACCACGGGAGGGTAGGGATTCACCCCTCCACTTT. Protein product: CASSPREGRDSPLHF.

The J gene is TRBJ1-1, the V gene TRBV29-1, with D perhaps TRBD1 (6 bases). CDR3 length: 13 amino acids. Deletions cut 6 bases from V and 0 bases from J, with 11 bases between. Germline lookup yields CDR1 SQVTM and CDR2 ANQGSEA. CDR3 sequence reads: CSVSGVLNTEAFF. The CDR3, as DNA: TGCAGCGTATCAGGGGTTTTGAACACTGAAGCTTTCTTT.